Each of the 14 T cell receptor beta chains below was sequenced from the same sample in a study of T cells in localized non-small cell lung cancer. Data came from immunoSEQ multiplex PCR; TCRdb stores just in-frame clones and leaves some out. The sample yields about 33,000 clones, under 85% seen once. The material sequenced was peripheral blood, taken before any cancer treatment. The receptors derive from a male donor at least 60 years old with stage II squamous cell lung carcinoma.

This clone has a single count. V usage is TRBV6-5 and J usage is TRBJ1-2; D gene ambiguous. This CDR3 contains 13 residues. Trimming cost V 8 bases and J 3 bases, with 13 bases left between them. The germline CDR1 and CDR2 sequences are MNHEY and SVGAGI. CDR3 in DNA: TGTGCCAGCGGCGGGGAAGGGTACTATGGCTACACCTTC. Protein: CASGGEGYYGYTF.

The rearrangement links TRBV9 to TRBJ2-1, with TRBD2 matching over 7 bases. The CDR3 runs to 14 residues. In germline, CDR1 is SGDLS, CDR2 YYNGEE. J was trimmed by 6 bases and V by 2 bases; bases with no gene match: 5. The CDR3 DNA reads as TGTGCCAGCAGCGTTATGTCTAGCGGCAATGAGCAGTTCTTC. Encoded protein: CASSVMSSGNEQFF.

V usage is TRBV7-8 and J usage is TRBJ2-2, with D maybe TRBD2 (6 bases). Germline lookup yields CDR1 SGHVS and CDR2 FQNEAQ. Trimming stripped 2 bases from V and 6 bases from J, with 13 bases between. CDR3 size: 15 residues. In DNA form, the CDR3 reads TGTGCCAGCAGCTTAACCCTAGGAGGGGCCGGGGAGCTGTTTTTT. Translation gives CASSLTLGGAGELFF.

The V gene is TRBV29-1, the J gene TRBJ2-3; D is possibly TRBD2 (6 bases). Per germline, CDR1 SQVTM and CDR2 ANQGSEA. The CDR3 has 15 amino acids. Between the trimmed V and J ends, which lost 3 bases and 1 base, there was a span of 14 bases. CDR3 amino acids: CSVEEGRPGTDTQYF. Written as DNA, the CDR3 is TGCAGCGTTGAGGAGGGACGCCCAGGCACAGATACGCAGTATTTT.

The chain employs TRBV9 and TRBJ2-5, with D maybe TRBD2 (5 bases). Germline CDR1 and CDR2: SGDLS and YYNGEE. The CDR3 contains 15 residues. V lost 0 bases and J 1 base, leaving 10 bases between the germline ends. CDR3: CASSVGGGSQETQYF. As DNA, the CDR3 is TGTGCCAGCAGCGTAGGAGGAGGAAGCCAAGAGACCCAGTACTTC.

The genes are TRBV14 and TRBJ2-7; no reliable D call. Germline V gene sequence: CDR1 SGHDN, CDR2 FVKESK. The CDR3 covers 13 residues. V was pared by 4 bases and J by 2 bases, with 9 bases between. The CDR3: CASSRTVTYEQYF. The CDR3 nucleotides read TGTGCCAGCAGCCGGACCGTAACCTACGAGCAGTACTTC.

The V and J genes are TRBV9 and TRBJ2-7; TRBD1 agrees at 7 bases. The CDR3 has 15 amino acids. V dropped 1 base and J dropped 5; count of bases not matched to a gene: 9. Germline V CDR1 and CDR2: SGDLS, YYNGEE. The CDR3: CASSVWEGGIDEQYF. CDR3 in DNA: TGTGCCAGCAGCGTATGGGAAGGGGGCATCGACGAGCAGTACTTC.

This clone was observed a few times. The chain employs TRBV30 and TRBJ2-1; D gene uncertain. The germline V gene has CDR1 GTSNPN and CDR2 SVGIG (reference sequence). Trimming cost V 2 bases and J 8 bases, with 7 bases left between them. The CDR3 length is 11 residues. CDR3 in amino acids: CAWSTWDEQFF. CDR3 DNA sequence: TGTGCCTGGAGTACTTGGGATGAGCAGTTCTTC.

In this sample, this clone turned up once. In nucleotides, the CDR3 is TGCGCCAGCAGCCTGGGGCCCACCGGGGAGCTGTTTTTT. Amino acids: CASSLGPTGELFF. The chain couples TRBV5-1 to TRBJ2-2; the D gene is possibly TRBD1 (5 bases). CDR3 size: 13 residues. V lost 4 bases and J lost 4, with 8 bases in between. Germline V gene lookup returns CDR1 SGHRS and CDR2 YFSETQ.

V is TRBV2 and J is TRBJ1-6; no firm D call. The germline CDR1 and CDR2 sequences are SNHLY and FYNNEI. This CDR3 spans 14 amino acids. Trimming took 4 bases from V and 6 from J, leaving 10 bases between them. Written as DNA, the CDR3 is TGTGCCAGCAGTGGCGGGGTTGGTAATTCACCCCTCCACTTT. Translated, it gives CASSGGVGNSPLHF. The variable domain in full, completed from reference TRBV2 and TRBJ1-6, reads EPEVTQTPSHQVTQMGQEVILRCVPISNHLYFYWYRQILGQKVEFLVSFYNNEISEKSEIFDDQFSVERPDGSNFTLKIRSTKLEDSAMYFCASSGGVGNSPLHFGNGTRLTVT.

The chain is built from TRBV7-6 and TRBJ1-1; 10 nucleotides match TRBD1. The V and J ends lost 4 bases and 5 bases, in that order; junction bases with no gene match: 10. There are 16 residues in the CDR3. The germline gives CDR1 SGHVS, CDR2 FNYEAQ. CDR3 loop: CASSSNPGTGETEAFF. CDR3 bases: TGTGCCAGCAGCTCGAATCCCGGGACAGGGGAGACTGAAGCTTTCTTT.

In its sample, this clone was seen a few times. The chain is built from TRBV7-3 and TRBJ1-1; D gene ambiguous. Germline assignment: CDR1 SGHTA and CDR2 FQGTGA. The germline V and J ends were trimmed by 1 base and 10 bases, with 19 bases remaining between them. The CDR3 has 15 residues. CDR3: CASSLNRVSDPGAFF. CDR3 DNA: TGTGCCAGCAGCTTAAACCGAGTTTCGGACCCAGGAGCTTTCTTT.

J is TRBJ1-1 and V is TRBV10-2; a weak D match, TRBD1 (5 bases). The CDR3 loop spans 15 amino acids. V was shortened by 3 bases and J by 4 bases, with 15 bases between the two germline ends. Germline CDR1 and CDR2: WSHSY and SAAADI. The CDR3 DNA is TGCGCCAGCAGTGAACACCTCCTCGGGGGCACTGAAGCTTTCTTT. Amino acids: CASSEHLLGGTEAFF.

In this sample, this clone turned up a few times. The chain links TRBV13 to TRBJ1-6, with 7 positions matching TRBD1. Trimming removed 3 bases from V and 5 bases from J; junction bases left unmatched: 1. Germline CDR1 is PRHDT and CDR2 is FYEKMQ (reference sequence). CDR3 size: 14 residues. The CDR3 DNA is TGTGCCAGCAGCTTGACAGGGAATAATTCACCCCTCCACTTT. It codes for CASSLTGNNSPLHF.